A selection of T cell receptor beta chains follows, all from one sample in a study of shared clonotypes between healthy human individuals. Sequencing used immunoSEQ multiplex PCR; TCRdb keeps in-frame clones, though not all of them. Counted here are about 1,800,000 clones, less than 95% occurring once; the ten biggest clones make up 1% to 1.5%. The specimen sequenced was naive CD8+ T cells sorted from blood. All receptors derive from a man between 18 and 29 years old in good health. Each CDR3 is given with its conserved first and last residue. Fields, in order: J gene, clone size, D gene, CDR3 length, V gene, CDR3 DNA, CDR3 protein. A D gene is named only where the DNA matches it firmly. Not all rows give a size; the values are once, few, many and, for expanded clones, a class.

TRBJ2-7	-	-	15	TRBV6-1	TGTGCCAGCAGTGAAATATGGACGGGGGAGTACGAGCAGTACTTC	CASSEIWTGEYEQYF
TRBJ2-5	-	TRBD1	15	TRBV30	TGTGCCTGGAGTGAGGACAGGGTGTACCCAGAGACCCAGTACTTC	CAWSEDRVYPETQYF
TRBJ1-1	-	-	15	TRBV29-1	TGCAGCGTCCCCATTTATGGGCAGATGAACACTGAAGCTTTCTTT	CSVPIYGQMNTEAFF
TRBJ2-1	-	TRBD2	16	TRBV13	TGTGCCAGCAGCTGGATTACTAGCGACCGAAACAATGAGCAGTTCTTC	CASSWITSDRNNEQFF
TRBJ2-3	-	-	13	TRBV7-2	TGTGCCAGCAGCCCACGGAACACAGATACGCAGTATTTT	CASSPRNTDTQYF
TRBJ1-2	once	-	13	TRBV5-6	TGTGCCAGCAGCTTGGAGCCCGGGGGGGGCTACACCTTC	CASSLEPGGGYTF
TRBJ2-7	-	TRBD2	18	TRBV4-1	TGCGCCAGCAGCCAAGCCCCGAACTCTGGACTAGCGAGCTACGAGCAGTACTTC	CASSQAPNSGLASYEQYF
TRBJ1-5	-	-	15	TRBV15	TGTGCCACCAGCAGAGGAGTTGAGGGGTCTCAGCCCCAGCATTTT	CATSRGVEGSQPQHF
TRBJ2-2	-	TRBD2	14	TRBV29-1	TGCAGCGTTGAAGGGGGAGGGAGCGCCGGGGAGCTGTTTTTT	CSVEGGGSAGELFF
TRBJ2-5	-	-	17	TRBV28	TGTGCCAGCAGTTCCCCGCCGTACGAAAGGCGGTTGGAGACCCAGTACTTC	CASSSPPYERRLETQYF
TRBJ1-2	once	TRBD1	14	TRBV6-6	TGTGCCAGCACGGGCCTGCGGGACAGGGAAGGCTACACCTTC	CASTGLRDREGYTF
TRBJ1-5	-	-	16	TRBV27	TGTGCCAGCAGTTTATACAGTGGAGGGAGCAATCAGCCCCAGCATTTT	CASSLYSGGSNQPQHF
TRBJ2-1	-	-	15	TRBV4-1	TGCGCCAGCAGCCAAGATAGCGGTCCGTACAATGAGCAGTTCTTC	CASSQDSGPYNEQFF
TRBJ2-7	-	TRBD1	15	TRBV6-5	TGTGCCAGCAGTTACCGGACAGGGGATTACTACGAGCAGTACTTC	CASSYRTGDYYEQYF
TRBJ2-7	-	TRBD1	18	TRBV7-2	TGTGCCAGCAGCCCCGCCCTTATTCACGGACAGGGACTCTACGAGCAGTACTTC	CASSPALIHGQGLYEQYF
TRBJ2-2	-	-	12	TRBV6-6	TGTGCCAGCAGTTACGGCGAAGGGGTGCTGTTTTTT	CASSYGEGVLFF
TRBJ2-7	once	TRBD2	16	TRBV10-3	TGTGCCATCAGTGAAGGAGCGGGAGGGCCCCCCAACGAGCAGTACTTC	CAISEGAGGPPNEQYF
TRBJ2-7	-	-	14	TRBV11-2	TGTGCCAGCAGCTTAGGTGTAGGGGACTACGAGCAGTACTTC	CASSLGVGDYEQYF
TRBJ1-2	few	TRBD1	11	TRBV29-1	TGCAGCGTGTGGACAGGGGATGGCTACACCTTC	CSVWTGDGYTF
TRBJ2-7	-	-	13	TRBV11-2	TGTGCCAGCACCACCGGGCCCGGCTACGAGCAGTACTTC	CASTTGPGYEQYF
TRBJ2-1	once	-	18	TRBV7-6	TGTGCCAGCAGCCCCATGGGACTGGGGCTTAGCTCCTACAATGAGCAGTTCTTC	CASSPMGLGLSSYNEQFF
TRBJ2-5	-	-	14	TRBV5-6	TGTGCCAGCAGCTTAGTATGGGAGGAAGAGACCCAGTACTTC	CASSLVWEEETQYF
TRBJ1-5	-	-	14	TRBV27	TGTGCCAGCAGACAGGTAGGAACGAATCAGCCCCAGCATTTT	CASRQVGTNQPQHF
TRBJ2-1	-	-	14	TRBV18	TGTGCCAGCTCGACGGGAGCGGCCTACAATGAGCAGTTCTTC	CASSTGAAYNEQFF
TRBJ1-5	-	-	14	TRBV2	TGTGCCAGCAAAGGGCAGTTCAACAATCAGCCCCAGCATTTT	CASKGQFNNQPQHF
TRBJ2-7	-	TRBD2	16	TRBV9	TGTGCCAGCAGCGTAGGCTCTAGCGGGATTTCCTACGAGCAGTACTTC	CASSVGSSGISYEQYF
TRBJ1-3	-	-	15	TRBV4-1	TGCGCCAGCAGCCCAGAACCTGTCTCTGGAAACACCATATATTTT	CASSPEPVSGNTIYF
TRBJ2-7	-	-	14	TRBV19	TGTGCCAGTAGCCCCGGAGGGGGTTCCTACGAGCAGTACTTC	CASSPGGGSYEQYF
TRBJ1-6	-	TRBD1	16	TRBV4-1	TGCGCCAGCAGCCAAGATTTAGGACAGGGAAGATCACCCCTCCACTTT	CASSQDLGQGRSPLHF
TRBJ2-7	-	-	16	TRBV29-1	TGCAGCGTTGAAGATCTTACAGGAGGGGGGTTTTACGAGCAGTACTTC	CSVEDLTGGGFYEQYF
TRBJ1-1	-	TRBD1	14	TRBV9	TGTGCCAGCAGCTCAGTAGGGGGCGGCACTGAAGCTTTCTTT	CASSSVGGGTEAFF
TRBJ2-7	-	-	13	TRBV7-3	TGTGCCAGCAGCTTAAGTTTTATGGACGAGCAGTACTTC	CASSLSFMDEQYF
TRBJ1-2	-	-	15	TRBV7-8	TGTGCCAGCAGCTCCATAGTAGACAGCATCTATGGCTACACCTTC	CASSSIVDSIYGYTF
TRBJ1-3	once	-	15	TRBV7-9	TGTGCCAGCAGCTTTGGGGGCGCTTCTGGAAACACCATATATTTT	CASSFGGASGNTIYF
TRBJ1-6	-	-	15	TRBV9	TGTGCCAGCAGCGTCGGAATGGGGGGTAATTCACCCCTCCACTTT	CASSVGMGGNSPLHF
TRBJ2-5	-	TRBD2	15	TRBV11-1	TGTGCCAGCAGAGGGAAAGCGGGGGGTTTGGTGACCCAGTACTTC	CASRGKAGGLVTQYF
TRBJ1-1	-	-	16	TRBV4-1	TGCGCCAGCAGCCAAGAAAAAGGGGTGATGAACACTGAAGCTTTCTTT	CASSQEKGVMNTEAFF
TRBJ1-5	once	-	18	TRBV5-1	TGCGCCTCACATGGGGAAGAAGTAGGGGACCATAGCAATCAGCCCCAGCATTTT	CASHGEEVGDHSNQPQHF
TRBJ2-7	-	TRBD1	16	TRBV27	TGTGCCAGCAGTCCCTCCGCAGGGGGTCTCTCTTACGAGCAGTACTTC	CASSPSAGGLSYEQYF
TRBJ2-7	-	-	18	TRBV13	TGTGCCAGCAGCTTAGTCGGCAATTCCCCTCCACGCGGTTCCGAGCAGTACTTC	CASSLVGNSPPRGSEQYF
TRBJ1-1	once	-	12	TRBV18	TGTGCCAGCTCACCAGCAGGGGATGAAGCTTTCTTT	CASSPAGDEAFF
TRBJ2-4	once	TRBD2	17	TRBV2	TGTGCCAGCAGTGAAACCCTAGCGGGGGAAGCCAAAAACATTCAGTACTTC	CASSETLAGEAKNIQYF
TRBJ1-2	-	-	14	TRBV28	TGTGCCAGCAGTTTAGGCCCTATGTCCTATGGCTACACCTTC	CASSLGPMSYGYTF
TRBJ2-7	-	TRBD2	16	TRBV5-1	TGCGCCAGCAGCCTCCCGGAGCGGGGGCTCGACTACGAGCAGTACTTC	CASSLPERGLDYEQYF
TRBJ2-3	-	TRBD2	16	TRBV2	TGTGCCAGCAGTGAAACGGGACTAGCGGGAGCAGATACGCAGTATTTT	CASSETGLAGADTQYF
TRBJ2-3	-	TRBD1	17	TRBV29-1	TGCAGCGTTGAAGGGATCTTCTCGACAGGGCACACAGATACGCAGTATTTT	CSVEGIFSTGHTDTQYF